A single sample gave rise to the 18 T cell receptor beta chains below, sequenced in a study of T cell repertoires in aging, cancer and after chemotherapy. A mixed TRB-A/B primer pool amplified rearranged TRB by multiplex touch-down PCR. One entry per CDR3 protein results from TCRdb running MiXCR on the multiplex PCR reads. The sample carries approximately 3,100 distinct CDR3 sequences, 35% recorded once. Amplification of TCR beta used genomic DNA extracted from peripheral blood. Sequenced sample: blood. Receptor source: a human donor with a solid tumor.

The chain joins TRBV7-9 to TRBJ2-5; 11 bases are a match to TRBD2. The germline V gene encodes CDR1 SEHNR and CDR2 FQNEAQ (reference sequence). J lost 7 bases, V lost 4 bases, and 11 bases had no gene match. The CDR3 length is 16 residues. The CDR3 loop reads CASSSRIAGGLGTQYF. CDR3 in DNA: TGTGCCAGCAGCTCCCGGATAGCGGGGGGGCTGGGGACCCAGTACTTC. The variable domain in full, with the rest retrieved from reference TRBV7-9 and TRBJ2-5, is DTGVSQNPRHKITKRGQNVTFRCDPISEHNRLYWYRQTLGQGPEFLTYFQNEAQLEKSRLLSDRFSAERPKGSFSTLEIQRTEQGDSAMYLCASSSRIAGGLGTQYFGPGTRLLVL.

This clonotype was picked up one time. At one boundary the junction diverges from the germline segment, which might be a read error. The genes are TRBV5-5 and TRBJ2-2; D call uncertain. CDR3 size: 12 residues. In germline, CDR1 is SGHKS, CDR2 YYEKEE (reference sequence). In DNA form, the CDR3 reads TGCGCCAGCAGCTTTCCAGCCGGGGAGCTGTTTTTT. This codes for CASSFPAGELFF.

V usage is TRBV5-4 and J usage is TRBJ2-2, with 8 bases matching TRBD2. Germline trimming cut 0 bases from V and 4 bases from J; bases unmatched to any gene: 5. Germline CDR1 SGHNT, CDR2 YYREEE (reference sequence). There are 16 residues in the CDR3. The CDR3 sequence is CASSLAGRGATGELFF. The CDR3 nucleotides read TGTGCCAGCAGCTTGGCCGGGCGGGGGGCCACCGGGGAGCTGTTTTTT.

In its sample, this clonotype was seen once. CDR3 residues: CAIGRQGNNEKLFF. CDR3 in DNA: TGTGCCATCGGAAGACAGGGAAACAATGAAAAACTGTTTTTT. V usage is TRBV10-3 and J usage is TRBJ1-4; 7 bases fit TRBD1. CDR3 length equals 14 residues. Trimming at V came to 8 bases and at J to 5 bases, leaving 8 bases not matched to a gene. Germline V gene sequence: CDR1 ENHRY, CDR2 SYGVKD.

This chain uses TRBV7-2 with TRBJ1-2; the match to TRBD1 covers 7 bases. Per germline, CDR1 SGHTA and CDR2 FQGNSA. CDR3 length: 16 amino acids. V dropped 5 bases and J dropped 2; count of bases not matched to a gene: 11. CDR3 amino acids: CASSTRTGAVNYGYTF. CDR3 DNA sequence: TGTGCCAGCAGCACCCGGACAGGAGCTGTAAACTATGGCTACACCTTC.

As to this clonotype: This may be a read error, as it is one base from a much larger clone. The chain combines TRBV27 with TRBJ2-7; D is possibly TRBD1 (6 bases). Germline lookup yields CDR1 MNHEY and CDR2 SMNVEV (reference sequence). The V and J ends lost 4 bases and 8 bases respectively, with 15 bases between them. The CDR3 loop spans 13 amino acids. The CDR3 DNA reads TGTGCCAGCAGTTCAGGACAGACATACAAGCAGTACTTC. It translates to CASSSGQTYKQYF.

In DNA form, the CDR3 reads TGTGCCAGCAAAACGACAGGGCGGGCCTACAATGAGCAGTTCTTC. Translating it yields CASKTTGRAYNEQFF. The V and J genes are TRBV12-3 or TRBV12-4 and TRBJ2-1, with 7 bases fitting TRBD1. V lost 7 bases and J lost 2; bases outside the gene matches: 8. The CDR3 is 15 amino acids.

This clonotype was detected a few times. The chain uses TRBV6-6 and TRBJ2-5; no reliable D call. This CDR3 contains 14 residues. The V gene's germline CDR1 is MNHNY and CDR2 SVGAGI (reference sequence). V shed 2 bases and J shed 2 bases, with 9 bases lying between them. In DNA form, the CDR3 reads TGTGCCAGCAGTTACCCCGGTGAACAAGAGACCCAGTACTTC. Translating gives CASSYPGEQETQYF.

The rearrangement links TRBV5-5 to TRBJ1-1, with a possible D match to TRBD1 (6 bases). The germline gives CDR1 SGHKS, CDR2 YYEKEE (reference sequence). This CDR3 has 16 amino acids. Trimming took 2 bases from V and 0 from J, leaving 14 bases between them. The CDR3 loop reads CASSFSPGHLNTEAFF. In nucleotides, the CDR3 is TGTGCCAGCAGCTTCTCCCCGGGACACCTGAACACTGAAGCTTTCTTT.

This clonotype was seen a few times. This rearrangement joins TRBV19 to TRBJ1-2; D remains unclear. The V end lost 0 bases, the J end lost 2 bases, and 13 bases lay between the germline ends. CDR3 length: 16 residues. CDR1 LNHDA and CDR2 SQIVND come from the germline V gene (reference sequence). CDR3 region: CASSIDRSAENYGYTF. In DNA, the CDR3 is TGTGCCAGTAGTATAGATAGGTCGGCGGAAAACTATGGCTACACCTTC.

This chain links TRBV19 with TRBJ2-7; D tentatively fits TRBD1 or TRBD2 (6 bases each). CDR3 length: 14 amino acids. The germline V gene has CDR1 LNHDA and CDR2 SQIVND (reference sequence). Trimming took 3 bases from V and 1 from J, leaving 10 bases between them. The CDR3 protein is CASSILGGSYEQYF. CDR3 DNA sequence: TGTGCCAGTAGTATTCTAGGGGGGTCCTACGAGCAGTACTTC.

This clonotype has only a few counts. The rearrangement uses TRBV6-4 and TRBJ1-5; D is unresolved. V was cut by 6 bases and J by 1 base, with 7 bases left in between. The germline V gene has CDR1 MRHNA and CDR2 SNTAGT. This CDR3 spans 13 amino acids. CDR3 DNA: TGTGCCAGCAGCCCCGACAGCAATCAGCCCCAGCATTTT. It yields the protein CASSPDSNQPQHF.

This clonotype was detected only a few times. The chain uses TRBV15 and TRBJ1-2; 8 bases line up with TRBD1. V was clipped by 0 bases and J by 2 bases; unmatched bases: 11. CDR1 and CDR2 (germline): LNHNV, YYDKDF (reference sequence). CDR3 size: 18 residues. CDR3 residues: CATSRDLARGPLNYGYTF. The CDR3 coding sequence is TGTGCCACCAGCAGAGATCTGGCCAGGGGGCCCTTAAACTATGGCTACACCTTC.

V is TRBV24-1 and J is TRBJ2-2; 11 bases map to TRBD2. This CDR3 contains 17 residues. V was clipped by 5 bases and J by 3 bases; unmatched bases: 7. Germline V gene data show CDR1 as KGHDR and CDR2 as SFDVKD. In DNA, the CDR3 is TGTGCCACCAGTGGCCCCGGGACTAGCGGCTACACCGGGGAGCTGTTTTTT. Translated, it gives CATSGPGTSGYTGELFF.

J is TRBJ2-7 and V is TRBV4-3, with 9 bases that match TRBD1. The germline gives CDR1 LGHNA, CDR2 YSLEER. This CDR3 spans 14 amino acids. The J segment lost 3 bases and the V segment lost 1 base, leaving 1 base of the junction unmatched. Written as DNA, the CDR3 is TGCGCCAGCAGCCAAGCGGGACAGGGCTACGAGCAGTACTTC. Translating gives CASSQAGQGYEQYF.

Judged by abundance, this clonotype is large. This chain connects TRBV29-1 to TRBJ2-3; D perhaps matches TRBD2 (6 bases). The germline CDR1 and CDR2 sequences are SQVTM and ANQGSEA. The CDR3 is 11 residues long. V was clipped by 6 bases and J by 6 bases, with 10 bases between them. CDR3 nucleotides: TGCAGCGTGCCTAGCGTGGATACGCAGTATTTT. It yields the protein CSVPSVDTQYF.

Points on this clonotype: A much larger clone lies a single base off, so this may be a read error. The chain employs TRBV11-1 and TRBJ2-6; D tentatively reads TRBD1 or TRBD2 (5 bases each). V was cut by 6 bases and J by 0 bases, with 9 bases left in between. The CDR3 length is 15 residues. The germline gives CDR1 SGHAT, CDR2 FQDESV (reference sequence). The CDR3: CASSSGSSGANVLTF. CDR3 DNA: TGTGCCAGCAGTTCAGGGAGCTCTGGGGCCAACGTCCTGACTTTC.

This chain uses TRBV18 with TRBJ2-7; TRBD2 agrees at 12 bases. With 3 bases clipped from V and 1 base from J, the junction kept 4 bases outside the gene matches. CDR3 length: 16 amino acids. Germline assignment: CDR1 KGHSH and CDR2 LQKENI. The CDR3 DNA follows: TGTGCCAGCTCACCGTCGGGACTAGCGGGTTCCTACGAGCAGTACTTC. It translates to CASSPSGLAGSYEQYF.